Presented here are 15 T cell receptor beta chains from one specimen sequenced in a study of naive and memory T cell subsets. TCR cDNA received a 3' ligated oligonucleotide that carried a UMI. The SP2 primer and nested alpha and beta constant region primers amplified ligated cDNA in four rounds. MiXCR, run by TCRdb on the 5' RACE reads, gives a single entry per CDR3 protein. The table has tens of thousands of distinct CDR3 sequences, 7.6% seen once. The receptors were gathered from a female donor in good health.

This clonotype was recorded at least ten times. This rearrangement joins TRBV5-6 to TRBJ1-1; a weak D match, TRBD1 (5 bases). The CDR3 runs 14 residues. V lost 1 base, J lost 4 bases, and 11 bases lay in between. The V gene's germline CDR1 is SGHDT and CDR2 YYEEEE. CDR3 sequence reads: CASSLRAGGTEAFF. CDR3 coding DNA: TGTGCCAGCAGCTTGCGGGCCGGGGGCACTGAAGCTTTCTTT. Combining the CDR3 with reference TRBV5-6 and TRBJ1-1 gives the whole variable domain DAGVTQSPTHLIKTRGQQVTLRCSPKSGHDTVSWYQQALGQGPQFIFQYYEEEERQRGNFPDRFSGHQFPNYSSELNVNALLLGDSALYLCASSLRAGGTEAFFGQGTRLTVV.

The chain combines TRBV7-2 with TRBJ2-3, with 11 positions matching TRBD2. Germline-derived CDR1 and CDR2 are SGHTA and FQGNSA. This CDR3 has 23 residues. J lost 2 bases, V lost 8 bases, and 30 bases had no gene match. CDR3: CASAPWTVRSGLLAGDPTDTQYF. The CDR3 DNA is TGTGCCAGCGCTCCATGGACAGTTCGGTCGGGCCTACTAGCGGGGGACCCCACAGATACGCAGTATTTT. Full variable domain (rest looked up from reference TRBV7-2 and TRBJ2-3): GAGVSQSPSNKVTEKGKDVELRCDPISGHTALYWYRQSLGQGLEFLIYFQGNSAPDKSGLPSDRFSAERTGGSVSTLTIQRTQQEDSAVYLCASAPWTVRSGLLAGDPTDTQYFGPGTRLTVL.

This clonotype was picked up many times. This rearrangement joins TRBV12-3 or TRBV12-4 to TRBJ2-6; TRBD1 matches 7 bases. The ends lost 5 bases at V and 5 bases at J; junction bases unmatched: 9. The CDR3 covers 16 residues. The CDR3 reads CASSPNRGLRANVLTF. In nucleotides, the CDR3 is TGTGCCAGCAGTCCCAACAGGGGTTTGAGGGCCAACGTCCTGACTTTC.

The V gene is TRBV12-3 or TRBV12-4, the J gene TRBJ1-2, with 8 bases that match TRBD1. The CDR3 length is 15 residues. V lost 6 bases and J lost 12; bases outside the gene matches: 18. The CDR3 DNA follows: TGTGCCAGCAGCCCGGAGGGCAGGGGGCGTTCCAGTCACACCTTC. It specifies CASSPEGRGRSSHTF.

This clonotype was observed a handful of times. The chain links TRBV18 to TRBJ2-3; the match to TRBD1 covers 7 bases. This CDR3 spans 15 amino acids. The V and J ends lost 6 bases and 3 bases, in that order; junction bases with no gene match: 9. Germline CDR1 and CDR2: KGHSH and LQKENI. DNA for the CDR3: TGTGCCAGCTCTGACCTGGGACAGCCAACAGATACGCAGTATTTT. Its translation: CASSDLGQPTDTQYF.

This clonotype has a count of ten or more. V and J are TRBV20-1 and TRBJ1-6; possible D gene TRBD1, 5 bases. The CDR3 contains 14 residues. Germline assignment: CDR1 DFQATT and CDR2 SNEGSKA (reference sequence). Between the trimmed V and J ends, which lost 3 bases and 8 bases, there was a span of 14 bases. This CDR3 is CSARQGVGDSPLHF. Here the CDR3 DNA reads TGCAGTGCTAGGCAGGGAGTGGGAGATTCACCCCTCCACTTT.

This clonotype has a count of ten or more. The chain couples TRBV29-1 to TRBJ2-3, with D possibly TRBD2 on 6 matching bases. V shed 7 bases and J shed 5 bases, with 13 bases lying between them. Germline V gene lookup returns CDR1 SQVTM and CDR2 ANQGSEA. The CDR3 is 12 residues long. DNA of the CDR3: TGCAGCGCCGAGGCCGGGGGAGATACGCAGTATTTT. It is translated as CSAEAGGDTQYF.

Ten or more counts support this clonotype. The CDR3 nucleotides read TGTGCCAGCAGCTTAGGGTTAGGGCGGGAGCAGCCCCAGCATTTT. It is translated as CASSLGLGREQPQHF. J is TRBJ1-5 and V is TRBV7-9; D not certain. CDR1 SEHNR and CDR2 FQNEAQ come from the germline V gene (reference sequence). The CDR3 covers 15 residues. V lost 1 base and J 7 bases, leaving 14 bases between the germline ends. The whole variable domain, filled in from reference TRBV7-9 and TRBJ1-5, reads DTGVSQNPRHKITKRGQNVTFRCDPISEHNRLYWYRQTLGQGPEFLTYFQNEAQLEKSRLLSDRFSAERPKGSFSTLEIQRTEQGDSAMYLCASSLGLGREQPQHFGDGTRLSIL.

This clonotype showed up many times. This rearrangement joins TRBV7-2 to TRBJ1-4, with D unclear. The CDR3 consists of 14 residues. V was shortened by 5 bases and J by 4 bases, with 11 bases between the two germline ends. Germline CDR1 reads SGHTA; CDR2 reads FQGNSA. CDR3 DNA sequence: TGTGCCAGCAGCATGGACGGTAATAATGAAAAACTGTTTTTT. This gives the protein CASSMDGNNEKLFF.

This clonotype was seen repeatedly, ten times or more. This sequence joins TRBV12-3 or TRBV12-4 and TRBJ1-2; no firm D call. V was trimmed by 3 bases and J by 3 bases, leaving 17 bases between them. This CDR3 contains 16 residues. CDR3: CASSFFWETGDYGYTF. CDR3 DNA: TGTGCCAGCAGTTTTTTCTGGGAAACCGGGGACTATGGCTACACCTTC.

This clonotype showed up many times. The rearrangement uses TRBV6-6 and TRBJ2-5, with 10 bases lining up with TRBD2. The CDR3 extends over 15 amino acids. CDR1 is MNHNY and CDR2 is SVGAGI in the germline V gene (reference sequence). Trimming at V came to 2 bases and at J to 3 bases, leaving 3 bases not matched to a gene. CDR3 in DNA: TGTGCCAGCAGTTACGTAGCGGGGGGTGAAGAGACCCAGTACTTC. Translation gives CASSYVAGGEETQYF.

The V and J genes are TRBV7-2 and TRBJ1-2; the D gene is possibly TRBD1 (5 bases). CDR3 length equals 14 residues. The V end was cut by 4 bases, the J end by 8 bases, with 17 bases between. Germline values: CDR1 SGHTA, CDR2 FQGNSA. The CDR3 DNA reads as TGTGCCAGCAGCTGGGGGAATGGTCAAAGGGGCTACACCTTC. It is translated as CASSWGNGQRGYTF.

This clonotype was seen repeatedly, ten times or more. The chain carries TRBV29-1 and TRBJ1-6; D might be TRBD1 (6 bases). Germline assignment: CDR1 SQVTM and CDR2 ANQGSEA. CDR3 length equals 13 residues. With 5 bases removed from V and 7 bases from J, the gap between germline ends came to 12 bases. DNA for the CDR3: TGCAGCGTTCGGCAGGGGTACAATTCACCCCTCCACTTT. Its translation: CSVRQGYNSPLHF.

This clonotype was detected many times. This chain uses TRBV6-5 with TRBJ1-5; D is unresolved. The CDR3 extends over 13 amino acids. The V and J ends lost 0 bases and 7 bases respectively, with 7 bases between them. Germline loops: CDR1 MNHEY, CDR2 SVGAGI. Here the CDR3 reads CASSYSPAQPQHF. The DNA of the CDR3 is TGTGCCAGCAGTTACTCACCGGCACAGCCCCAGCATTTT.

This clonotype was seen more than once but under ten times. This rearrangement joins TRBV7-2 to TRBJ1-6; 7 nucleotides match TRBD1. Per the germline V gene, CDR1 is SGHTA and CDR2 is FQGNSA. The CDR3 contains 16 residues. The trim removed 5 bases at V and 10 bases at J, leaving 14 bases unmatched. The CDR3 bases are TGTGCCAGCAGCCGGGCTCCGTCCAGGGGGTACTCACCCCTCCACTTT. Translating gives CASSRAPSRGYSPLHF.